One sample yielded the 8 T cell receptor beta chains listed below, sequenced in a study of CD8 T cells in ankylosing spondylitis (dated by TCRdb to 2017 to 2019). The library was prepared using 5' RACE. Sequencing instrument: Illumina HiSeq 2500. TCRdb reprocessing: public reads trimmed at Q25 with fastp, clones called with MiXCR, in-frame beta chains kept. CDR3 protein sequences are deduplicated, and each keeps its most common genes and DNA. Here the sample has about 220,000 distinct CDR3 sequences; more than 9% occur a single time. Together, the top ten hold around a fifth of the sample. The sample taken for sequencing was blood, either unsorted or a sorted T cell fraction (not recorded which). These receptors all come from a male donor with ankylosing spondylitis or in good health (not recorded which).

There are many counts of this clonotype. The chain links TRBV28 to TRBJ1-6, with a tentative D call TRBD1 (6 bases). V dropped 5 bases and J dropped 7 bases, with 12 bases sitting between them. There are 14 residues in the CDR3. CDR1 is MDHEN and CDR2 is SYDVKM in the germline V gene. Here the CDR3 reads CASSVRQENSPLHF. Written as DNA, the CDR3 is TGTGCCAGCAGTGTCCGACAGGAAAATTCACCCCTCCACTTT.

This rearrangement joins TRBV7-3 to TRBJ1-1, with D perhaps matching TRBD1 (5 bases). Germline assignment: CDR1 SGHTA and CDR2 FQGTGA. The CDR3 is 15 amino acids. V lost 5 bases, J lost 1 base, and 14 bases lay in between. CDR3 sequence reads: CASSQRGRPNTEAFF. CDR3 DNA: TGTGCCAGCAGCCAAAGGGGTCGGCCGAACACTGAAGCTTTCTTT.

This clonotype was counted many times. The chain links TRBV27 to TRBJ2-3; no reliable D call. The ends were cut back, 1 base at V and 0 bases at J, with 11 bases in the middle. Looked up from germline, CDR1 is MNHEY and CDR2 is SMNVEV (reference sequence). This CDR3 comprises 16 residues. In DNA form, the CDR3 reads TGTGCCAGCAGTTTATTGAGATTTTCTAGCACAGATACGCAGTATTTT. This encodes CASSLLRFSSTDTQYF.

The CDR3 DNA reads TGTGCCAGCAGTCCACGGACAGGGGTCACTGGAAACACCATATATTTT. Amino acids: CASSPRTGVTGNTIYF. V is TRBV27 and J is TRBJ1-3; TRBD1 aligns across 9 bases. The germline V gene encodes CDR1 MNHEY and CDR2 SMNVEV (reference sequence). The CDR3 is 16 residues long. Trimming removed 5 bases from V and 2 bases from J; junction bases left unmatched: 7.

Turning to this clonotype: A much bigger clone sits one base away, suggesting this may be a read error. The CDR3 nucleotides are TGTGCCAGCAGGTTAGGGTTTATGAACACTGAAGCTCTCTTT. Protein: CASRLGFMNTEALF. This sequence joins TRBV7-2 and TRBJ1-1; D gene uncertain. The CDR3 is made up of 14 amino acids. Germline values: CDR1 SGHTA, CDR2 FQGNSA. Based on the CDR3 plus reference TRBV7-2 and TRBJ1-1, the full variable domain is GAGVSQSPSNKVTEKGKDVELRCDPISGHTALYWYRQSLGQGLEFLIYFQGNSAPDKSGLPSDRFSAERTGGSVSTLTIQRTQQEDSAVYLCASRLGFMNTEALFGQGTRLTVV.

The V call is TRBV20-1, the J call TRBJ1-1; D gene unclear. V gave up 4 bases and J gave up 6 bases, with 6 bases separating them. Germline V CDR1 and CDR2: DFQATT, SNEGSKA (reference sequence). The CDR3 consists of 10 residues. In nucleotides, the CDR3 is TGCAGTGCTATAAAACCTGAAGCTTTCTTT. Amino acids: CSAIKPEAFF.

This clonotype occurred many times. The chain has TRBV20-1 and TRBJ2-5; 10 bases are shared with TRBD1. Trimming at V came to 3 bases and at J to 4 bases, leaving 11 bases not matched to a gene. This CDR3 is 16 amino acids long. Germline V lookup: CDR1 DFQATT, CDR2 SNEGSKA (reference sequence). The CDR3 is CSASTPGQGSGETQYF. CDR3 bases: TGCAGTGCTAGCACACCGGGACAGGGGTCCGGAGAGACCCAGTACTTC.

CDR3 sequence: CAFGGVNTEAFF. In DNA, the CDR3 is TGTGCCTTCGGCGGGGTGAACACTGAAGCTTTCTTT. V usage is TRBV30 and J usage is TRBJ1-1; D unclear. Germline assignment: CDR1 GTSNPN and CDR2 SVGIG (reference sequence). Deletions cut 7 bases from V and 0 bases from J, with 9 bases between. This CDR3 has 12 amino acids.